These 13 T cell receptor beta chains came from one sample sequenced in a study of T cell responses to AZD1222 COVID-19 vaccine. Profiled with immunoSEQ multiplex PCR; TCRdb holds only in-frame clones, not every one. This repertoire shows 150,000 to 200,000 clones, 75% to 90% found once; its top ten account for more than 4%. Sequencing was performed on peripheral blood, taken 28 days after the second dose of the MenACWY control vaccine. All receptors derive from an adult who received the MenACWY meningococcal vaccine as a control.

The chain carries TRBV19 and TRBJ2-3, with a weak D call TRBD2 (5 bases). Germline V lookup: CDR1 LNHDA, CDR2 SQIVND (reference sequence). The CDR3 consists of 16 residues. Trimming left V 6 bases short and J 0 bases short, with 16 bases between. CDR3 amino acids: CASRRKPRTSTDTQYF. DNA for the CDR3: TGTGCCAGTAGGAGGAAACCCCGGACTAGCACAGATACGCAGTATTTT.

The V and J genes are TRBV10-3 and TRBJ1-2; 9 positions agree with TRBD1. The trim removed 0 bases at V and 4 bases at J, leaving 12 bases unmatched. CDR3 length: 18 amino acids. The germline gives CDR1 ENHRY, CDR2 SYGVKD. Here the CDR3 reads CAISESILGQGRGYGYTF. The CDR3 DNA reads TGTGCCATCAGTGAGTCAATCCTAGGACAGGGGCGAGGCTATGGCTACACCTTC.

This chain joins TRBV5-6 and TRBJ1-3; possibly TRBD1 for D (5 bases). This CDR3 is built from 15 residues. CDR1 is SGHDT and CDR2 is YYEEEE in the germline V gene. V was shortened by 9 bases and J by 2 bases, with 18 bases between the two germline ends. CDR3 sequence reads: CATRDRGMAGNTIYF. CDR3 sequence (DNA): TGTGCCACTAGGGACCGGGGGATGGCTGGAAACACCATATATTTT.

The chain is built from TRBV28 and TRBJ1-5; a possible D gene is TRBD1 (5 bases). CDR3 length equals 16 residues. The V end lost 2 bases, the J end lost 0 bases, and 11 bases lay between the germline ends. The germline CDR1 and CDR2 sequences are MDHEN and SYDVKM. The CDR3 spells CASSLTQGYSNQPQHF. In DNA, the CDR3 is TGTGCCAGCAGTTTAACTCAGGGTTATAGCAATCAGCCCCAGCATTTT.

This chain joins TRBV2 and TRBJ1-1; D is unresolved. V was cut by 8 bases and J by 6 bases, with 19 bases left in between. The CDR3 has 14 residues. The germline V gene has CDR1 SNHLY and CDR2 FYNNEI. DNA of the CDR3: TGTGCCAGCGGGCGGGCGGTTAGTTCCTCTGAAGCTTTCTTT. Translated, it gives CASGRAVSSSEAFF.

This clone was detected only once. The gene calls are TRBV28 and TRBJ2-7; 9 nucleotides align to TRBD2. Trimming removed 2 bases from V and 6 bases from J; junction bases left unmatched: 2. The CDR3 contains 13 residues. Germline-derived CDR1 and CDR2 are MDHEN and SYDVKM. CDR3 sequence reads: CASSLGGGGEQYF. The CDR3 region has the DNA TGTGCCAGCAGTTTAGGCGGGGGGGGCGAGCAGTACTTC.

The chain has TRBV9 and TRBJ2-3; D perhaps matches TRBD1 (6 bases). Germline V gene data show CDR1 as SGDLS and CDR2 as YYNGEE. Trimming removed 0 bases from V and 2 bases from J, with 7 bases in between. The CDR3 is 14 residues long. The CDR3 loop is CASSVDRVTDTQYF. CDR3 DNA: TGTGCCAGCAGCGTAGACAGGGTCACAGATACGCAGTATTTT. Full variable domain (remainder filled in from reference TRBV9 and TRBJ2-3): DSGVTQTPKHLITATGQRVTLRCSPRSGDLSVYWYQQSLDQGLQFLIQYYNGEERAKGNILERFSAQQFPDLHSELNLSSLELGDSALYFCASSVDRVTDTQYFGPGTRLTVL.

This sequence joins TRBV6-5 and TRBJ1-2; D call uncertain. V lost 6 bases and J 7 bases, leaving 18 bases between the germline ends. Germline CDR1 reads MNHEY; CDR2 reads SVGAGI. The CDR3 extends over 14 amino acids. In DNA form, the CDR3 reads TGTGCCAGCAGATCGAAGGTCCTCAGAAGTGGCTACACCTTC. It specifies CASRSKVLRSGYTF.

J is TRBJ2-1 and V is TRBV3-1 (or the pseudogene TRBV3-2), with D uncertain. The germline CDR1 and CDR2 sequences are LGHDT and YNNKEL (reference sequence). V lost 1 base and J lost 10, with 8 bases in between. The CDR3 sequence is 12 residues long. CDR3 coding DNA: TGTGCCAGCAGCCAAGCGAATCGAGAGCAGTTCTTC. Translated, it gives CASSQANREQFF.

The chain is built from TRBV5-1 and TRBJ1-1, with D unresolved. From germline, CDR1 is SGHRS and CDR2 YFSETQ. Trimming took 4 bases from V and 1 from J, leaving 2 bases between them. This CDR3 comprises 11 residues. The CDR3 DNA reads TGCGCCAGCAGCCCGAACACTGAAGCTTTCTTT. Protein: CASSPNTEAFF. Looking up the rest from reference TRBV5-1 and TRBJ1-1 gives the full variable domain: KAGVTQTPRYLIKTRGQQVTLSCSPISGHRSVSWYQQTPGQGLQFLFEYFSETQRNKGNFPGRFSGRQFSNSRSEMNVSTLELGDSALYLCASSPNTEAFFGQGTRLTVV.

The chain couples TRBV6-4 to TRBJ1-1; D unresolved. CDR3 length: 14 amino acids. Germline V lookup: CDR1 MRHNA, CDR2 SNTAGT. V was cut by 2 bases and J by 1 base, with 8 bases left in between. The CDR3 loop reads CASSDTRKNTEAFF. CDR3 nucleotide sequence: TGTGCCAGCAGTGACACGAGGAAGAACACTGAAGCTTTCTTT.

The CDR3 bases are TGTGCCAGCTCGACAGGGAACTATGGCTACACCTTC. It translates to CASSTGNYGYTF. The chain is built from TRBV18 and TRBJ1-2; 7 bases map to TRBD1. From germline, CDR1 is KGHSH and CDR2 LQKENI. The J segment lost 2 bases and the V segment lost 6 bases, leaving 0 bases of the junction unmatched. The CDR3 loop spans 12 amino acids. Looking up the rest from reference TRBV18 and TRBJ1-2 gives the full variable domain: NAGVMQNPRHLVRRRGQEARLRCSPMKGHSHVYWYRQLPEEGLKFMVYLQKENIIDESGMPKERFSAEFPKEGPSILRIQQVVRGDSAAYFCASSTGNYGYTFGSGTRLTVV.

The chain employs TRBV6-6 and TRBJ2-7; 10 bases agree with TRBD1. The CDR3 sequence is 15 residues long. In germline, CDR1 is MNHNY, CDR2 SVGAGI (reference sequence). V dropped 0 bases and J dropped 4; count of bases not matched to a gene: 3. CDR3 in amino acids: CASSYSGTGVYEQYF. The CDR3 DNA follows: TGTGCCAGCAGTTACTCCGGGACAGGGGTTTACGAGCAGTACTTC.